This T cell receptor (beta chain) was sequenced for a study of cytomegalovirus exposure and HLA in healthy donors. About this clone itself: What it binds is unknown.

Unrecorded immune exposures were likely, despite nominal health at sampling. Study findings and constraints: A later analysis associated 16,951 TCR beta sequences with HLA alleles at a 0.05 false discovery rate. Despite most TCR sequences being rare, some public TCRs occurred in many donors. In an earlier analysis, in some 540 donors, most V segments appeared productive either ~87% or ~30% of the time.

The J segment lost 3 bases and the V segment lost 2 bases, leaving 2 bases of the junction unmatched. The CDR3 is 15 residues long. The germline CDR1 and CDR2 sequences are SGHRS and YFSETQ. 60 Vbeta and 13 Jbeta primers were used in PCR. Repertoires were generated with immunoSEQ multiplex PCR, while TCRdb's copy carries only in-frame clones and drops some. This sample has some 100,000 clones; less than 65% occur once, and the top ten carry about 5.4%. The receptor was derived from a woman younger than 45 in good health and CMV-seropositive. Source material: PBMCs. V and J are TRBV5-1 and TRBJ2-1; 10 nucleotides align to TRBD1. The DNA of the CDR3 is TGCGCCAGCAGCTTCGGGGACAGGGGCTACAATGAGCAGTTCTTC. Translation: CASSFGDRGYNEQFF.